This entry describes one T cell receptor beta chain. Produced via immunoSEQ multiplex PCR; TCRdb's table is partial and in-frame only. The table lists roughly 51,000 clones, around 86% of them singletons. This CDR3 is built from 15 residues. In germline, CDR1 is MNHEY, CDR2 SVGAGI. Trimming removed 0 bases at V and 0 bases at J, with 6 bases between. This sample was taken from a study of glioma-infiltrating T cells after dendritic cell vaccination. Specimen: blood, collected before dendritic cell vaccination. The sequence was collected from a human donor with glioblastoma. The chain has TRBV6-5 and TRBJ1-3, with unresolved D. CDR3 loop: CASSYSSGSGNTIYF. CDR3 nucleotide sequence: TGTGCCAGCAGTTACTCGAGCGGCTCTGGAAACACCATATATTTT.